This T cell receptor (beta chain) emerged from a study of shared clonotypes between healthy human individuals. None of the donors, who were healthy HIV-negative adults, had recently had acute infections or vaccinations. All the donors were Caucasian adults who lived in Nashville, Tennessee. Profiled with immunoSEQ multiplex PCR; TCRdb holds only in-frame clones, not every one. Of 2 million to 2.5 million clones in the sample, 85% to 95% were seen once. V lost 1 base and J lost 0, with 10 bases in between. The CDR3 is 16 amino acids. Germline values: CDR1 SGDLS, CDR2 YYNGEE. The chain joins TRBV9 to TRBJ2-2; D gene uncertain. The TCR originated in a man between 18 and 29 years old in good health. Some clones in this sample may be carry-over from other donors' samples. Sequencing was performed on naive CD4+ T cells from PBMCs. Subset given: CD45RA+ positively selected. In DNA, the CDR3 is TGTGCCAGCAGCGTAAGGGCGGCTTCGAACACCGGGGAGCTGTTTTTT. Residues: CASSVRAASNTGELFF.